The present entry profiles one TCR beta chain with its context. As yet, its antigen is unknown. This specimen belongs to a study of T cells in localized non-small cell lung cancer. Whole-study findings and limits: Uninvolved adjacent lung had the highest recorded T cell clonality, with tumor below it. Sequencing was restricted to one tumor region; therefore, heterogeneity remains possible.

Looked up from germline, CDR1 is MNHNS and CDR2 is SASEGT. The CDR3 spans 16 residues. V gave up 3 bases and J gave up 0 bases, with 12 bases separating them. Clones were sequenced by immunoSEQ multiplex PCR, and TCRdb holds only the in-frame ones, with some missing. Among approximately 83,000 clones listed, 70% to 90% were seen once. The rearrangement uses TRBV6-1 and TRBJ1-3; a weak D match, TRBD1 (5 bases). The clonotype originates from a woman between 35 and 75 years old with stage I squamous cell lung carcinoma. The input for sequencing was peripheral blood, taken before any cancer treatment. CDR3 in DNA: TGTGCCAGCAGTGACCCTTCAGGGTACTCTGGAAACACCATATATTTT. It is translated as CASSDPSGYSGNTIYF.